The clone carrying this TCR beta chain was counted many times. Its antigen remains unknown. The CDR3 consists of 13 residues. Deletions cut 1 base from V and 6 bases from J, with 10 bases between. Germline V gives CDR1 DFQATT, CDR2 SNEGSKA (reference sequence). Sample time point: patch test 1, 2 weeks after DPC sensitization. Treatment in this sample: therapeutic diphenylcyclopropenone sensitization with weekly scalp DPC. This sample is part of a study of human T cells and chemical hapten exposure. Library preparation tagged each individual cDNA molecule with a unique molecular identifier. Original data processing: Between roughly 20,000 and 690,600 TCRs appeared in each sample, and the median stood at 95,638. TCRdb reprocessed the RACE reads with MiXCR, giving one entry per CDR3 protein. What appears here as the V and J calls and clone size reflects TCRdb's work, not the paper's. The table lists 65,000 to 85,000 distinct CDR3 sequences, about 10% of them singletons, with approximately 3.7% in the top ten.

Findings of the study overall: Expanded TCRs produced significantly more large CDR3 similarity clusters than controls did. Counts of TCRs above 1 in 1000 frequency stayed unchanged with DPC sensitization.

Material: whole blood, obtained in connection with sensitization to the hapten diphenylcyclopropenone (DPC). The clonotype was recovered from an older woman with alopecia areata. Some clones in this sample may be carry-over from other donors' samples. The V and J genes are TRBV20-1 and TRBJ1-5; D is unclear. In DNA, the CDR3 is TGCAGTGCTAGAGTCGGTGGTATTCAGCCCCAGCATTTT. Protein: CSARVGGIQPQHF.